Below are 20 T cell receptor beta chains sequenced from a single sample in a study of cytomegalovirus exposure and HLA in healthy donors. Primers: 60 Vbeta forward and 13 Jbeta reverse. Sequenced by immunoSEQ multiplex PCR; TCRdb stores in-frame clones only, minus some. The profile shows about 59,000 clones, 89% of them singletons. The sample comprised PBMCs. The receptors derive from a young man in good health and CMV-seropositive.

The chain has TRBV5-6 and TRBJ1-2, with D maybe TRBD1 (6 bases). V was clipped by 2 bases and J by 4 bases, with 6 bases between them. The CDR3 loop spans 12 amino acids. Germline CDR1 and CDR2: SGHDT and YYEEEE. CDR3 loop: CASSLQGYGYTF. For the CDR3, the DNA is TGTGCCAGCAGCTTACAGGGCTATGGCTACACCTTC. Using reference TRBV5-6 and TRBJ1-2 for the parts outside the CDR3, the full variable domain is DAGVTQSPTHLIKTRGQQVTLRCSPKSGHDTVSWYQQALGQGPQFIFQYYEEEERQRGNFPDRFSGHQFPNYSSELNVNALLLGDSALYLCASSLQGYGYTFGSGTRLTVV.

This chain links TRBV9 with TRBJ2-1; 7 bases fit TRBD2. Germline V gene lookup returns CDR1 SGDLS and CDR2 YYNGEE. V dropped 0 bases and J dropped 6; count of bases not matched to a gene: 3. This CDR3 spans 14 amino acids. CDR3 sequence (DNA): TGTGCCAGCAGCGTAGGGACTAGAGTCAATGAGCAGTTCTTC. Its translation: CASSVGTRVNEQFF.

The J gene is TRBJ2-1, the V gene TRBV9; D is uncertain. Trimming took 0 bases from V and 8 from J, leaving 12 bases between them. The CDR3 spans 14 residues. Germline lookup yields CDR1 SGDLS and CDR2 YYNGEE. Here the CDR3 DNA reads TGTGCCAGCAGCGTAGCTACGTCTGTAGATGAGCAGTTCTTC. It is translated as CASSVATSVDEQFF.

The chain carries TRBV11-3 and TRBJ2-1, with 12 bases identical to TRBD2. V was clipped by 5 bases and J by 7 bases; unmatched bases: 12. Germline V gene sequence: CDR1 SGHNT, CDR2 YENEEA. The CDR3 is made up of 17 amino acids. This chain's CDR3 is CASSRGASGRAGNEQFF. CDR3 sequence (DNA): TGTGCCAGCAGCCGGGGGGCTAGCGGGAGGGCGGGGAATGAGCAGTTCTTC.

The chain uses TRBV2 and TRBJ1-1; 8 bases fit TRBD1. With 3 bases clipped from V and 10 bases from J, the junction kept 13 bases outside the gene matches. CDR3 length: 15 amino acids. In germline, CDR1 is SNHLY, CDR2 FYNNEI. The CDR3 bases are TGTGCCAGCAGTGAGAGGACAGGGCTGGGCCTGGGAGCTTTCTTT. Protein sequence: CASSERTGLGLGAFF. Drawing the rest from reference TRBV2 and TRBJ1-1, the complete variable domain is EPEVTQTPSHQVTQMGQEVILRCVPISNHLYFYWYRQILGQKVEFLVSFYNNEISEKSEIFDDQFSVERPDGSNFTLKIRSTKLEDSAMYFCASSERTGLGLGAFFGQGTRLTVV.

This sequence joins TRBV6-6 and TRBJ1-5; D is perhaps TRBD1 (5 bases). The length of the CDR3 is 13 residues. V was cut by 2 bases and J by 8 bases, with 10 bases left in between. The germline CDR1 and CDR2 sequences are MNHNY and SVGAGI (reference sequence). Here the CDR3 DNA reads TGTGCCAGCAGTTACGACAGTGGGAAGCCCCAGCATTTT. Protein: CASSYDSGKPQHF.

This clone has only a few counts. V usage is TRBV19 and J usage is TRBJ1-1; D may be TRBD1 (5 bases). V lost 5 bases to trimming and J lost 5 bases, with 18 bases between them. Germline V gene lookup returns CDR1 LNHDA and CDR2 SQIVND (reference sequence). This CDR3 has 15 residues. The CDR3 is CASSFPEGVWTEAFF. The CDR3 DNA is TGTGCCAGTAGTTTCCCAGAAGGGGTTTGGACTGAAGCTTTCTTT.

The table lists this clone with a count of one. The J gene is TRBJ2-4, the V gene TRBV7-2; D is perhaps TRBD2 (5 bases). The germline V gene encodes CDR1 SGHTA and CDR2 FQGNSA. With 4 bases removed from V and 8 bases from J, the gap between germline ends came to 15 bases. The CDR3 runs 14 residues. CDR3 amino acids: CASSSRTWADIQYF. The DNA of the CDR3 is TGTGCCAGCAGCTCCCGGACTTGGGCCGACATTCAGTACTTC.

The chain joins TRBV5-8 to TRBJ2-1, with 7 positions matching TRBD1. The germline CDR1 and CDR2 sequences are SGHTS and YDEGEE. The CDR3 is 13 amino acids. J lost 10 bases, V lost 2 bases, and 6 bases had no gene match. The CDR3 sequence: CASSLDRVGEQFF. CDR3 coding DNA: TGTGCCAGCAGCTTAGACAGGGTTGGCGAGCAGTTCTTC.

This clone occurred once. The chain recombines TRBV7-9 with TRBJ2-3, with 9 bases identical to TRBD1. This CDR3 has 14 amino acids. The V segment lost 5 bases and the J segment 7 bases; nucleotides outside the gene matches: 7. Germline CDR1 SEHNR, CDR2 FQNEAQ (reference sequence). The CDR3 nucleotides read TGTGCCAGCAGCCGAGCCGGGACAGGGCATACGCAGTATTTT. This codes for CASSRAGTGHTQYF.

The chain recombines TRBV5-1 with TRBJ2-7; tentative D call: TRBD2 (6 bases). Trimming took off 3 bases at V and 0 bases at J, with 13 bases between the two ends. CDR1 is SGHRS and CDR2 is YFSETQ in the germline V gene. The CDR3 covers 15 residues. The CDR3 region has the DNA TGCGCCAGCAGCTGGACGGGAGTTAGCTCCTACGAGCAGTACTTC. Translation gives CASSWTGVSSYEQYF.

The chain has TRBV19 and TRBJ2-7, with TRBD2 identical over 10 bases. This CDR3 region has 14 residues. The V gene's germline CDR1 is LNHDA and CDR2 SQIVND (reference sequence). The V and J ends lost 2 bases and 2 bases, in that order; junction bases with no gene match: 0. In DNA form, the CDR3 reads TGTGCCAGTAGTATAAGCGGGAGGGCCTACGAGCAGTACTTC. This encodes CASSISGRAYEQYF. Filled out from reference TRBV19 and TRBJ2-7, the complete variable domain reads DGGITQSPKYLFRKEGQNVTLSCEQNLNHDAMYWYRQDPGQGLRLIYYSQIVNDFQKGDIAEGYSVSREKKESFPLTVTSAQKNPTAFYLCASSISGRAYEQYFGPGTRLTVT.

J is TRBJ2-3 and V is TRBV2, with TRBD1 matching 7 bases. The CDR3 spans 15 residues. Per the germline V gene, CDR1 is SNHLY and CDR2 is FYNNEI. The V gene end was trimmed by 9 bases and the J gene end by 9 bases; junction bases not matched to a gene: 18. In DNA, the CDR3 is TGTGCCAGTACCACCGGGACAGTCATAACTATAACGCAGTATTTT. This codes for CASTTGTVITITQYF.

This chain connects TRBV29-1 to TRBJ2-1; 7 bases align to TRBD2. Germline values: CDR1 SQVTM, CDR2 ANQGSEA. Trimming cost V 4 bases and J 4 bases; bases outside gene matches: 7. The CDR3 covers 14 residues. CDR3 sequence reads: CSVGLAPLYNEQFF. The CDR3, as DNA: TGCAGCGTTGGACTAGCTCCTTTATACAATGAGCAGTTCTTC.

V is TRBV29-1 and J is TRBJ1-4; 11 positions agree with TRBD1. The length of the CDR3 is 13 residues. J gave up 6 bases and V 6 bases, and 3 bases lay outside the gene matches. CDR1 is SQVTM and CDR2 is ANQGSEA in the germline V gene. CDR3 loop: CSVAGQGDEKLFF. The CDR3 coding sequence is TGCAGCGTCGCGGGACAGGGGGATGAAAAACTGTTTTTT.

CDR3 protein: CASSTGTRPYEQYF. The CDR3 DNA reads TGTGCCAGTAGTACCGGGACTAGACCCTACGAGCAGTACTTC. This sequence joins TRBV19 and TRBJ2-7; 8 bases line up with TRBD2. CDR3 size: 14 residues. J gave up 2 bases and V 4 bases, and 4 bases lay outside the gene matches. Germline assignment: CDR1 LNHDA and CDR2 SQIVND (reference sequence).

V usage is TRBV7-9 and J usage is TRBJ2-2, with a possible D match to TRBD2 (7 bases). Germline assignment: CDR1 SEHNR and CDR2 FQNEAQ (reference sequence). The CDR3 sequence is 16 residues long. V was trimmed by 1 base and J by 11 bases, leaving 20 bases between them. This chain's CDR3 is CASSLGPEKGGCELFF. The CDR3 DNA reads TGTGCCAGCAGCTTAGGACCTGAAAAGGGGGGGTGCGAGCTGTTTTTT.

This chain connects TRBV5-1 to TRBJ1-2; D possibly corresponds to TRBD1 (5 bases). The V end lost 4 bases, the J end lost 1 base, and 8 bases lay between the germline ends. The CDR3 spans 13 residues. Per germline, CDR1 SGHRS and CDR2 YFSETQ. CDR3 sequence: CASSPGGNYGYTF. In nucleotides, the CDR3 is TGCGCCAGCAGCCCGGGGGGTAACTATGGCTACACCTTC.

The V call is TRBV18, the J call TRBJ1-5; D may be TRBD1 (5 bases). This CDR3 is 14 amino acids long. V gave up 9 bases and J gave up 1 base, with 13 bases separating them. The germline CDR1 and CDR2 sequences are KGHSH and LQKENI. In nucleotides, the CDR3 is TGTGCCAGTTCCCTGACAGTGAGCAATCAGCCCCAGCATTTT. This translates into CASSLTVSNQPQHF.

This chain joins TRBV12-5 and TRBJ1-1; 7 bases map to TRBD1. This CDR3 region has 17 residues. V was pared by 1 base and J by 0 bases, with 8 bases of the junction left unmatched. CDR1 is LGHNT, CDR2 FRNRAP, per germline. The CDR3 sequence: CASGLATDRQMNTEAFF. As DNA, the CDR3 is TGTGCTAGTGGTTTGGCCACGGACAGGCAAATGAACACTGAAGCTTTCTTT.